The clone carrying this TCR beta chain was detected only a few times. Its cognate antigen is unknown. The source of the sample is a study of cytomegalovirus exposure and HLA in healthy donors. Germline values: CDR1 SGHTA, CDR2 FQGNSA. Trimming shortened V by 5 bases and J by 1 base, and 18 bases separated the two germline ends. CDR3 size: 18 residues. The study sampled nominally healthy donors, though unrecorded immune exposures were likely. Vbeta (60) and Jbeta (13) primers were used in the PCR. TCRdb's copy holds only in-frame clones and misses some; the assay was immunoSEQ multiplex PCR. The data contain roughly 170,000 clones, 60% to 85% of them singletons. Whole-study findings and limits: It was about 180 TCR beta chains that were listed as cytomegalovirus-associated. A later analysis linked a missense DCLRE1C variant to TCR beta V- and J-gene trimming. Researchers reportedly found TCR beta sequences accurately predicted most subjects' HLA-A and HLA-B alleles.

Sequencing was done on a sample of PBMCs. The rearrangement links TRBV7-2 to TRBJ1-6; D remains ambiguous. The clonotype originates from a female donor in good health and CMV-seronegative. The CDR3 reads CASSPGPRGLSYNSPLHF. As DNA, the CDR3 is TGTGCCAGCAGCCCGGGCCCCCGGGGTCTATCCTATAATTCACCCCTCCACTTT.